This entry is about one TCR beta chain. Its antigen is currently unknown. Primers: 60 Vbeta forward and 13 Jbeta reverse. Produced via immunoSEQ multiplex PCR; TCRdb's table is partial and in-frame only. In the table there are 250,000 or so clones, about 83% of which are singletons. The sample belongs to a study of cytomegalovirus exposure and HLA in healthy donors. The overall study: HLA-typed donors were the source of approximately 88 million unique TCRs, which an early data release held.

Trimming removed 4 bases from V and 0 bases from J; junction bases left unmatched: 8. CDR3 length equals 17 residues. CDR1 and CDR2 from the germline V gene are GTSNPN and SVGIG (reference sequence). Overall study findings and caveats: After further analysis at a later stage, 17,000 or so TCR beta sequences were associated with HLA alleles at 0.05 false discovery rate. Accurate HLA-A and HLA-B prediction from TCR beta sequences was reported for most subjects. Researchers catalogued about 150 TCR beta chains as cytomegalovirus-associated.

The sample was PBMCs. This receptor was obtained from a human donor in good health. The chain carries TRBV30 and TRBJ2-4, with 11 bases that match TRBD2. CDR3 nucleotides: TGTGCCTGGAAGAGGAAAGGACTAGCGGGAGCCAAAAACATTCAGTACTTC. Residues: CAWKRKGLAGAKNIQYF. Variable domain in full (rest from reference TRBV30 and TRBJ2-4): SQTIHQWPATLVQPVGSPLSLECTVEGTSNPNLYWYRQAAGRGLQLLFYSVGIGQISSEVPQNLSASRPQDRQFILSSKKLLLSDSGFYLCAWKRKGLAGAKNIQYFGAGTRLSVL.